This TCR beta chain was recovered during a study of blood T cell repertoires in COVID-19. The V gene end was trimmed by 3 bases and the J gene end by 5 bases; junction bases not matched to a gene: 9. The CDR3 is 15 amino acids. The germline gives CDR1 SGHKS, CDR2 YYEKEE (reference sequence). Measured with immunoSEQ multiplex PCR; TCRdb has only the in-frame clones, and not every one. Counted here are some 530,000 clones, about 88% occurring once; the ten biggest clones make up approximately 8%. Cohorts were determined from participant-reported clinical history. What was sequenced was PBMCs or T cells enriched from blood (not recorded which). This TCR derives from a woman aged 60-75 years who had recovered from COVID-19. The rearrangement links TRBV5-5 to TRBJ1-1, with 8 bases matching TRBD1. DNA for the CDR3: TGTGCCAGCAGCTGGCCGACAGGGGAAGGGACTGAAGCTTTCTTT. It yields the protein CASSWPTGEGTEAFF.